A selection of T cell receptor beta chains follows, all from one sample in a study of blood T cell repertoires in COVID-19. Clones were sequenced by immunoSEQ multiplex PCR, and TCRdb holds only the in-frame ones, with some missing. The sample holds almost 300,000 clones, around 84% seen once. Sample: peripheral blood. These receptors all come from a man between 65 and 80 years old with acute or convalescent COVID-19. The CDR3 runs from the conserved cysteine through the conserved F or W. D genes are given only for firm matches. Not every row has a clone size; where given, it reads once, few, many or a size class.

j_call d_call v_call clone_size cdr3_nt cdr3_aa
TRBJ2-7 - TRBV30 - TGTGCCTGGAGTGTACGGGGTGCCGAGCAGTACTTC CAWSVRGAEQYF
TRBJ2-4 TRBD2 TRBV27 once TGTGCCAGCAGTATCGGGACTAGCGGGGGGGCACGGATTCAGTACTTC CASSIGTSGGARIQYF
TRBJ2-6 TRBD1 TRBV29-1 - TGCAGCGTCCGTTCCGGGACAGGGGGCGGCCGGGTGACTTTC CSVRSGTGGGRVTF
TRBJ1-5 - TRBV6-5 - TGTGCCAGCAGTTACCCGGGGCAGCCCCAGCATTTT CASSYPGQPQHF
TRBJ2-7 - TRBV19 - TGTGCCAGTAGAGGGGCCAGCTCCTACGAGCAGTACTTC CASRGASSYEQYF
TRBJ2-5 TRBD2 TRBV30 - TGTGCCTGGACTAGCGGGAACCAAGAGACCCAGTACTTC CAWTSGNQETQYF
TRBJ2-3 - TRBV4-2 - TGTGCCAGCAGCCAACCCCCCGGGGATACGCAGTATTTT CASSQPPGDTQYF
TRBJ1-2 - TRBV28 - TGTGCCAGCCTGCGGGCCAGAGGGCTTCGCTATGGCTACACCTTC CASLRARGLRYGYTF
TRBJ2-7 TRBD2 TRBV14 - TGTGCCAGCGGCCGGGCGGGGGCCTACGAGCAGTACTTC CASGRAGAYEQYF
TRBJ2-1 - TRBV28 few TGTGCCAGCAGTTTAGGAGTCTACAATGAGCAGTTCTTC CASSLGVYNEQFF
TRBJ1-6 - TRBV3-1/TRBV3-2 - TGTGCCAGCAGCCAAGTCGGGAGGGGATATTCACCCCTCCACTTT CASSQVGRGYSPLHF
TRBJ1-3 - TRBV7-2 - TGTGCCAGCAGCTTAGGACTGGCCTCCTCTGGAAACACCATATATTTT CASSLGLASSGNTIYF
TRBJ2-7 - TRBV2 - TGTGCCAGCAGGGTTGACAGGGGAGCGGGAGAGCAGTACTTC CASRVDRGAGEQYF
TRBJ2-2 - TRBV9 - TGTGCCAGCAGGAGAACTAGCAGAGACACCGGGGAGCTGTTTTTT CASRRTSRDTGELFF
TRBJ1-1 TRBD1 TRBV29-1 - TGCAGCGTCTCAGGTAGGACAGGGAATGCTGAAGCTTTCTTT CSVSGRTGNAEAFF
TRBJ1-2 TRBD1 TRBV6-6 - TGTGCCAGCAGCGAGACAGGGGGCTATGGCTACACCTTC CASSETGGYGYTF
TRBJ2-7 - TRBV15 - TGTGCCACCAGCTCTCGACTAGGAAGCTCCTACGAGCAGTACTTC CATSSRLGSSYEQYF
TRBJ2-7 TRBD1 TRBV6-5 once TGTGCCAGCAGTTCCCTTGGGACAGGGGGGCGCGAGCAGTACTTC CASSSLGTGGREQYF
TRBJ2-7 - TRBV19 once TGTGCCAGTAGTATATTCGCAGGGAGGTCCTACGAGCAGTACTTC CASSIFAGRSYEQYF
TRBJ1-2 - TRBV6-6 - TGTGCCAGCAGTTACTCAGACACAGACTATGGCTACACCTTC CASSYSDTDYGYTF
TRBJ2-1 TRBD2 TRBV6-2/TRBV6-3 - TGTGCCAGCAGTTACCCCGCGGGAGGAGTATCCTACAATGAGCAGTTCTTC CASSYPAGGVSYNEQFF
TRBJ2-7 - TRBV11-2 - TGTGCCAGCAGCTTAGATTTGCAGGGCGAGCAGTACTTC CASSLDLQGEQYF
TRBJ1-1 TRBD1 TRBV5-5 - TGTGCCAGCAGCCTACTCAGGACAGGGTTGACTGAAGCTTTCTTT CASSLLRTGLTEAFF
TRBJ2-7 TRBD1 TRBV6-6 once TGTGCCAGCAGCCGAAGGGGACAGGGAGCCGACGAGCAGTACTTC CASSRRGQGADEQYF
TRBJ2-5 - TRBV19 - TGTGCCAGTAGCAGACTAGTGGAAGAGACCCAGTACTTC CASSRLVEETQYF
TRBJ2-5 - TRBV27 - TGTGCCAGCAGTTTTAACGGGGGGACCCAGTACTTC CASSFNGGTQYF
TRBJ2-7 TRBD1 TRBV5-1 - TGCGCCAGCAGCTTGAACGGCGGGACAGGGACCTACGAGCAGTACTTC CASSLNGGTGTYEQYF
TRBJ1-2 TRBD1 TRBV2 few TGTGCCAGCGCGAATCAGGGGGATAATGGCTACACCTTC CASANQGDNGYTF
TRBJ1-3 - TRBV11-2 - TGTGCCAGCAGCGCAGGGACTGGAAACACCATATATTTT CASSAGTGNTIYF
TRBJ2-5 - TRBV11-2 - TGTGCCAGCAGCCCTTTTTCGGCGGGGGAGACCCAGTACTTC CASSPFSAGETQYF
TRBJ2-7 - TRBV5-4 - TGTGCCAGCAGCTCCCAAGGGCAGGGGTACGAGCAGTACTTC CASSSQGQGYEQYF
TRBJ2-7 - TRBV5-4 - TGTGCCAGCAGCTTGGCAGGGGGGGGACAGGTCGTACACGAGCAGTACTTC CASSLAGGGQVVHEQYF
TRBJ2-1 - TRBV4-2 few TGTGCCAGCAGCCAAGATTTGAGCTCCTCCTACAATGAGCAGTTCTTC CASSQDLSSSYNEQFF